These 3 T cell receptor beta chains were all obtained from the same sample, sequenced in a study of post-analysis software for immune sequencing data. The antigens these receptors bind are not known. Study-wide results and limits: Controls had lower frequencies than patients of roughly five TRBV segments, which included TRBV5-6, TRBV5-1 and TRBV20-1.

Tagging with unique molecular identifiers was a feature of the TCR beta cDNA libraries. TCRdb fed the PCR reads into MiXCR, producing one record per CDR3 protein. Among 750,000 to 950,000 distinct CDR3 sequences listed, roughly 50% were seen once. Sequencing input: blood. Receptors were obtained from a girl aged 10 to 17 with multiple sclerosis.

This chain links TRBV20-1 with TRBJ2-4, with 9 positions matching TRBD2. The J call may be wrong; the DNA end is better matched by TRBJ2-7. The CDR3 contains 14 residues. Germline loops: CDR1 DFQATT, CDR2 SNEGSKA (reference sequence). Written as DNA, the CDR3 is TGCAGTGCTGCCAGGGCTAGCGGGACTAACGAGCAGTACTTC. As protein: CSAARASGTNEQYF.

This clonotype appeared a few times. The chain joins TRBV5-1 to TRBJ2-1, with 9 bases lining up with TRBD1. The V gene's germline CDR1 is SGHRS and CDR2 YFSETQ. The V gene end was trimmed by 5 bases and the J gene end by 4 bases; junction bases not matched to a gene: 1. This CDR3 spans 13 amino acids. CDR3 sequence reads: CASRTGGYNEQFF. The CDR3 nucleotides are TGCGCCAGCAGGACAGGGGGGTACAATGAGCAGTTCTTC. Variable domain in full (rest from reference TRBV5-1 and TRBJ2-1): KAGVTQTPRYLIKTRGQQVTLSCSPISGHRSVSWYQQTPGQGLQFLFEYFSETQRNKGNFPGRFSGRQFSNSRSEMNVSTLELGDSALYLCASRTGGYNEQFFGPGTRLTVL.

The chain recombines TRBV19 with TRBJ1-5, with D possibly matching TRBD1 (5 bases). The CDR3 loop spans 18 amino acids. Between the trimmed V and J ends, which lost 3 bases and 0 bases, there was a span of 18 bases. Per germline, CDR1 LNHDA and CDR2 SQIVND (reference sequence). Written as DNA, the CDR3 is TGTGCCAGTAGTATGGGGATACGGGGGAGATATAGCAATCAGCCCCAGCATTTT. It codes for CASSMGIRGRYSNQPQHF.